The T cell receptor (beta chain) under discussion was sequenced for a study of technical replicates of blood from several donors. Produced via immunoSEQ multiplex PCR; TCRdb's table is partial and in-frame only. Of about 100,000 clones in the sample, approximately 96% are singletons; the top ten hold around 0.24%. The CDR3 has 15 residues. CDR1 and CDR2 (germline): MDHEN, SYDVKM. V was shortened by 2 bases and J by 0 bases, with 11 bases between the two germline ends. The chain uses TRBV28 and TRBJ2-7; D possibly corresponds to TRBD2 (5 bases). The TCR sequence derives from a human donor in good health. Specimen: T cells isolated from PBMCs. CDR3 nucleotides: TGTGCCAGCAGTTTAGTAGCGCAAAGCTCCTACGAGCAGTACTTC. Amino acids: CASSLVAQSSYEQYF.